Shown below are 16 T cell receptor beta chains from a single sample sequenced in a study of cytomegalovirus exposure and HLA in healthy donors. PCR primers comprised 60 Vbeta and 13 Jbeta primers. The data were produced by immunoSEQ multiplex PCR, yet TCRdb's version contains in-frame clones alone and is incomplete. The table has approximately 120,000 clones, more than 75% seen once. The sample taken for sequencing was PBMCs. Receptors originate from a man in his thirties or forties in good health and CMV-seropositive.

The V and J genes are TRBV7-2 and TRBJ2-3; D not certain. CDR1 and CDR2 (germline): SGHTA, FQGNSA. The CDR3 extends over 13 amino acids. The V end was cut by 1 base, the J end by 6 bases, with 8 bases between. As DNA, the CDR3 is TGTGCCAGCAGCTTAGTTCCGGAGGATACGCAGTATTTT. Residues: CASSLVPEDTQYF.

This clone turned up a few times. The DNA of the CDR3 is TGTGCCAGCAGTGAAAGGGTTAGCGGGAGCTACGAGCAGTACTTC. Residues: CASSERVSGSYEQYF. The chain joins TRBV2 to TRBJ2-7; 9 bases are shared with TRBD2. CDR3 length: 15 residues. Germline trimming cut 2 bases from V and 3 bases from J; bases unmatched to any gene: 5. Germline assignment: CDR1 SNHLY and CDR2 FYNNEI. The full variable domain, with the rest looked up from reference TRBV2 and TRBJ2-7, is EPEVTQTPSHQVTQMGQEVILRCVPISNHLYFYWYRQILGQKVEFLVSFYNNEISEKSEIFDDQFSVERPDGSNFTLKIRSTKLEDSAMYFCASSERVSGSYEQYFGPGTRLTVT.

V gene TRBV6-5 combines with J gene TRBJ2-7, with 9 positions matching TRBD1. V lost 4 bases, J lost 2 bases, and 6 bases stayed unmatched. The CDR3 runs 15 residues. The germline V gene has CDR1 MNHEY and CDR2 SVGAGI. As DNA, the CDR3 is TGTGCCAGCAGTTCGCCCGGGACAGGGACCTACGAGCAGTACTTC. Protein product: CASSSPGTGTYEQYF.

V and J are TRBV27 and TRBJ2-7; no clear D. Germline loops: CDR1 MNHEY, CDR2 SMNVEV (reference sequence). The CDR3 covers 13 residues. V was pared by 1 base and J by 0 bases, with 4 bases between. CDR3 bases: TGTGCCAGCAGTTTATACGGCTCCTACGAGCAGTACTTC. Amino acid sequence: CASSLYGSYEQYF.

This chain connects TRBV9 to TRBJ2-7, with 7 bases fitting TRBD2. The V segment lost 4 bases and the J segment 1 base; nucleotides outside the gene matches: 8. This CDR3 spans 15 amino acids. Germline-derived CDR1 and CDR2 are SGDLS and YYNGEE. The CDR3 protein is CASSPGTGRSYEQYF. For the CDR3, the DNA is TGTGCCAGCAGCCCAGGTACCGGGAGGTCCTACGAGCAGTACTTC.

The CDR3 DNA sequence: TGTGCCAGCAGCCCCGGAGAAAGCTCCTACAATGAGCAGTTCTTC. Its translation is CASSPGESSYNEQFF. The chain carries TRBV5-4 and TRBJ2-1; no reliable D call. The CDR3 is made up of 15 amino acids. Germline lookup yields CDR1 SGHNT and CDR2 YYREEE (reference sequence). V was trimmed by 4 bases and J by 0 bases, leaving 11 bases between them.

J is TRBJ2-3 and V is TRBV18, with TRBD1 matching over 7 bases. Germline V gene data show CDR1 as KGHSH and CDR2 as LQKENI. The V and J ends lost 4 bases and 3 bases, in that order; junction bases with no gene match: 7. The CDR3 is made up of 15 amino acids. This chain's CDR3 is CASSRRDSSTDTQYF. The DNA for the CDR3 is TGTGCCAGCTCACGCAGGGACAGCAGTACAGATACGCAGTATTTT.

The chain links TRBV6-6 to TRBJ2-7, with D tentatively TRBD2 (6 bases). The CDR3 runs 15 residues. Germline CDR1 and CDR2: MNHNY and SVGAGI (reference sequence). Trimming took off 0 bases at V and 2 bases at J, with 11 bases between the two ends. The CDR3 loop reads CASSYSRTTPYEQYF. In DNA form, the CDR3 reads TGTGCCAGCAGTTACTCGCGGACTACCCCCTACGAGCAGTACTTC.

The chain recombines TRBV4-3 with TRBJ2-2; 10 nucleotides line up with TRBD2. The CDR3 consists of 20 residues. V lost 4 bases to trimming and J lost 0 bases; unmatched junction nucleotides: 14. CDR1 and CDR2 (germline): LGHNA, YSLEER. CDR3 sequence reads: CASSPRGGTSGTSNTGELFF. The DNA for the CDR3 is TGCGCCAGCAGCCCTCGAGGAGGTACTAGCGGGACGTCGAACACCGGGGAGCTGTTTTTT.

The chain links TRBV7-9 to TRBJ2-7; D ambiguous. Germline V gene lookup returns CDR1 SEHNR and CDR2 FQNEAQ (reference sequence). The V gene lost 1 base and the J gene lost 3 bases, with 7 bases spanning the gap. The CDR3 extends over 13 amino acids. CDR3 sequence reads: CASSLGPVYEQYF. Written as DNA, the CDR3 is TGTGCCAGCAGCTTAGGTCCGGTCTACGAGCAGTACTTC.

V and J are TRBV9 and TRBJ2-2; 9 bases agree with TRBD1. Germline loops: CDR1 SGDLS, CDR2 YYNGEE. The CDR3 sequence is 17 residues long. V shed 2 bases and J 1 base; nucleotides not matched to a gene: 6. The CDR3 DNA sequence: TGTGCCAGCAGCGTTCCGGGGACAGGGATGAACACCGGGGAGCTGTTTTTT. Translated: CASSVPGTGMNTGELFF.

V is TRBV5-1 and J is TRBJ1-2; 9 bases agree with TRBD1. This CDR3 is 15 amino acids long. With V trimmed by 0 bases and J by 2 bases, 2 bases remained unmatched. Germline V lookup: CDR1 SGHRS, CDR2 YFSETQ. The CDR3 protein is CASSLGQGGNYGYTF. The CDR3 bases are TGCGCCAGCAGCTTGGGACAGGGGGGGAACTATGGCTACACCTTC.

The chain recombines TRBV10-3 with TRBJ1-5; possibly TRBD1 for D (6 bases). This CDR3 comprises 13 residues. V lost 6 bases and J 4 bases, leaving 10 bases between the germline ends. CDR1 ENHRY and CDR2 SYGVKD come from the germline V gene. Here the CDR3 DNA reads TGTGCCATCAGCACAGGGTCGAATCAGCCCCAGCATTTT. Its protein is CAISTGSNQPQHF.

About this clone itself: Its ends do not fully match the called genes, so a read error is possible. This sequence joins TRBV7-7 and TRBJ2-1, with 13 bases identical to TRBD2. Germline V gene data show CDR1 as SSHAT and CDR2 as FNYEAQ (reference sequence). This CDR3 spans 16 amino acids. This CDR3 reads CASSRWTSGRWNEQFF. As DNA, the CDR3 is TGTGCTAGCAGCAGATGGACTAGCGGGAGATGGAATGAGCAGTTCTTC. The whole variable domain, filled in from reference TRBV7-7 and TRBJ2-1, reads GAGVSQSPRYKVTKRGQDVTLRCDPISSHATLYWYQQALGQGPEFLTYFNYEAQPDKSGLPSDRFSAERPEGSISTLTIQRTEQRDSAMYRCASSRWTSGRWNEQFFGPGTRLTVL.

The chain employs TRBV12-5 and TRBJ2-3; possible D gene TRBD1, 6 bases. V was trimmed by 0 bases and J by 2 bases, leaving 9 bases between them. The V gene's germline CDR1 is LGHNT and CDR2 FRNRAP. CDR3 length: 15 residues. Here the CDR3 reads CASGLVRTDTDTQYF. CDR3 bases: TGTGCTAGTGGTTTGGTAAGGACAGACACAGATACGCAGTATTTT.

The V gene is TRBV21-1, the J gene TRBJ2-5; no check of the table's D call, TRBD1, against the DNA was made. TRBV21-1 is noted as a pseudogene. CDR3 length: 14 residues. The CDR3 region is CASSTDNFQETQYF. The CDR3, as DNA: TGTGCCAGCAGCACGGACAATTTCCAAGAGACCCAGTACTTC.